This section outlines one TCR beta chain sequence together with its context. Trimming left V 2 bases short and J 2 bases short, with 6 bases between. The germline V gene encodes CDR1 MNHEY and CDR2 SVGEGT. CDR3 length: 14 amino acids. The entry originates in a study of T cells in Graves' hyperthyroidism and ophthalmopathy. Lactation, pregnancy, other autoimmune disease or uncontrolled infection excluded patients. In making diagnoses, clinical symptoms, serum thyroxine and TRAb, thyroid ultrasound and orbital computed tomography were all used. PBMCs came from over 8.5 ml fresh peripheral blood. RNA transcripts yielded amplified TCR beta CDR3 regions. First-round RT-PCR of the TCR CDR3 relied on the HTBI primer set. TCRdb re-derived calls from the multiplex PCR reads in MiXCR, one entry per CDR3 protein. The table records roughly 510,000 distinct CDR3 sequences, around 20% of them present only once.

Sequencing input: blood. The origin of this receptor is a man younger than 30 with Graves' hyperthyroidism. The gene calls are TRBV6-2 or TRBV6-3 and TRBJ2-2, with D uncertain. Here the CDR3 reads CASSYTYNTGELFF. The CDR3 DNA reads TGTGCCAGCAGTTACACCTACAACACCGGGGAGCTGTTTTTT.